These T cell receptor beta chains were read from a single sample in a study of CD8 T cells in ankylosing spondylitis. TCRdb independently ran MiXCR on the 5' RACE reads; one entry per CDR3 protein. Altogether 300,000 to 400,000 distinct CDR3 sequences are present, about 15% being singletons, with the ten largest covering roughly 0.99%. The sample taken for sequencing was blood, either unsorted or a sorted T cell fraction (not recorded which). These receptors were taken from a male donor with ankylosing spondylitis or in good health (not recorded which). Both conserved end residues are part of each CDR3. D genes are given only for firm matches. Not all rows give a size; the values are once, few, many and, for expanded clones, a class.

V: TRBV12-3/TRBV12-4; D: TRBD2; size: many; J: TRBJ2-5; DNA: TGTGCCAGCAGCGTTCTAGCGGGGGCACAAGAGACCCAGTACTTC; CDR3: CASSVLAGAQETQYF
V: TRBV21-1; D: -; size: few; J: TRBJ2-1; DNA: TGTGCCAGCAGCAAAGCCGGGGAGACTACCGACAATGAGCAGTTCTTC; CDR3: CASSKAGETTDNEQFF
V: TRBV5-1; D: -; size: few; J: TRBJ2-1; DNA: TGCGCCAGCAGCTTGACTCTAGGGAATGAGCAGTTCTTC; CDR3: CASSLTLGNEQFF
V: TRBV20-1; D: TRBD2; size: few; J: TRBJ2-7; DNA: TGCAGTGCTAGTTTGCGGGAGGGCTACGAGCAGTACTTC; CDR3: CSASLREGYEQYF
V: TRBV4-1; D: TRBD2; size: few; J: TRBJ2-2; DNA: TGCGCCAGCAGCCCGGGGGGGGGAGCGGGACTGAACACCGGGGAGCTGTTTTTT; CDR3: CASSPGGGAGLNTGELFF
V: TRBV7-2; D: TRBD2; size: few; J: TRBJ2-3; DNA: TGTGCCAGCAGCTTAGTAGCGGGGACTAGCACAGATACGCAGTATTTT; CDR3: CASSLVAGTSTDTQYF
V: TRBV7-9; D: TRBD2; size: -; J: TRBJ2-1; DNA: TGTGCCAGCAGCTTAGGAGTGCCGGGAGGCTTGGATGAGCAGTTCTTC; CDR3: CASSLGVPGGLDEQFF
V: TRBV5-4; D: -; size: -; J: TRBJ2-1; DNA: TGTGCCAGCAGATTGGCTGGCGCCTACAATGAGCAGTTCTTC; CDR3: CASRLAGAYNEQFF
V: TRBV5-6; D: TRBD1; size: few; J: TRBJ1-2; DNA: TGTGCCAGCACCCGGACAGGCTACGGGTATGGCTACACCTTC; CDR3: CASTRTGYGYGYTF
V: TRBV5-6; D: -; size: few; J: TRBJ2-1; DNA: TGTGCCAGCAGCTTATCGAGCAGCTCCTACAATGAGCAGTTCTTC; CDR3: CASSLSSSSYNEQFF
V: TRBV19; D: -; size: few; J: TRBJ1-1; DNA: TGTGCCAGTAGTCCCTGGACGAGCACTGAAGCTTTCTTT; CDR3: CASSPWTSTEAFF
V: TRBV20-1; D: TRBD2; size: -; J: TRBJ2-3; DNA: TGCAGTGCTGACGATCGGGGGGGAACAGATACGCAGTATTTT; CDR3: CSADDRGGTDTQYF
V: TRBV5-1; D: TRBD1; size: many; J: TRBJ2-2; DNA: TGCGCCAGCAGCTTGACAGGGGCACAATACACCGGGGAGCTGTTTTTT; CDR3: CASSLTGAQYTGELFF
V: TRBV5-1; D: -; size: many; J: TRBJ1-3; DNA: TGCGCCAGCAGCTTGCCGGGGGCAGAGTCTGGAAACACCATATATTTT; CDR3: CASSLPGAESGNTIYF